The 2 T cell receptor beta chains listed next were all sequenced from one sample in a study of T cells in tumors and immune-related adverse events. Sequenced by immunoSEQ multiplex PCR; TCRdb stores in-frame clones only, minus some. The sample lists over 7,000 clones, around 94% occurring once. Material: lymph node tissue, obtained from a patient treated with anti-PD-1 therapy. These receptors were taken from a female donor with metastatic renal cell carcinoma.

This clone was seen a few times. The CDR3 here is CASTTTSGYSGYTF. The CDR3 region has the DNA TGTGCCAGCACCACGACATCAGGGTATAGTGGCTACACCTTC. This chain links TRBV11-2 with TRBJ1-2; a weak D match, TRBD1 (5 bases). Per the germline V gene, CDR1 is SGHAT and CDR2 is FQNNGV. The CDR3 totals 14 residues. V lost 7 bases and J 7 bases, leaving 19 bases between the germline ends.

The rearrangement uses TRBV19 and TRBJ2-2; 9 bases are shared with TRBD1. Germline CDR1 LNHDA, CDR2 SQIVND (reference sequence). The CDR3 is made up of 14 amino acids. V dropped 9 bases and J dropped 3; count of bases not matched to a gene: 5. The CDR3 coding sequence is TGTGCCAGCCGGGACAGGGCTTACACCGGGGAGCTGTTTTTT. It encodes CASRDRAYTGELFF.